A single sample gave rise to the 24 T cell receptor beta chains below, sequenced in a study of T-cell memory formation after mild COVID-19. From the 5' RACE reads, TCRdb called clonotypes with MiXCR, one entry per CDR3 protein. Among roughly 300,000 distinct CDR3 sequences listed, 8% to 9% were seen once. Material for sequencing was PBMCs or a T cell subset sorted from them (not recorded which). The receptor set was obtained from a man younger than 30 who had mild COVID-19 (a few samples of this study predate the infection). Cell type and time point are not known.

J is TRBJ2-1 and V is TRBV5-1, with 7 bases lining up with TRBD1. CDR3 length: 14 amino acids. Unmatched junction bases numbered 9, after V lost 3 bases and J lost 9 bases. Germline lookup yields CDR1 SGHRS and CDR2 YFSETQ. The CDR3 loop is CASSYDREDGEQFF. The CDR3 DNA is TGCGCCAGCAGCTATGACAGGGAAGACGGTGAGCAGTTCTTC.

V usage is TRBV7-2 and J usage is TRBJ2-3; 7 bases agree with TRBD2. Germline-derived CDR1 and CDR2 are SGHTA and FQGNSA. J gave up 2 bases and V 4 bases, and 3 bases lay outside the gene matches. CDR3 length: 14 amino acids. CDR3 amino acids: CASSSTSNTDTQYF. Written as DNA, the CDR3 is TGTGCCAGCAGCTCGACTAGCAACACAGATACGCAGTATTTT. Together with reference TRBV7-2 and TRBJ2-3, the CDR3 gives the full variable domain: GAGVSQSPSNKVTEKGKDVELRCDPISGHTALYWYRQSLGQGLEFLIYFQGNSAPDKSGLPSDRFSAERTGGSVSTLTIQRTQQEDSAVYLCASSSTSNTDTQYFGPGTRLTVL.

This clonotype came up many times. This rearrangement joins TRBV20-1 to TRBJ2-5; 7 nucleotides align to TRBD1. Germline CDR1 DFQATT, CDR2 SNEGSKA (reference sequence). Trimming took 3 bases from V and 0 from J; bases not matched to a gene: 10. The CDR3 spans 16 residues. CDR3: CSARPLEQGNQETQYF. The CDR3 DNA follows: TGCAGTGCTAGGCCTTTGGAACAGGGGAACCAAGAGACCCAGTACTTC.

In its sample, this clonotype was seen many times. CDR3 loop: CSAPRTGLTDTQYF. CDR3 nucleotide sequence: TGCAGTGCACCTAGGACAGGGTTAACAGATACGCAGTATTTT. The chain is built from TRBV20-1 and TRBJ2-3; 8 bases fit TRBD1. Trimming removed 6 bases from V and 3 bases from J; junction bases left unmatched: 8. Germline values: CDR1 DFQATT, CDR2 SNEGSKA (reference sequence). This CDR3 comprises 14 residues.

This clonotype was counted ten times or more. The rearrangement joins TRBV5-1 to TRBJ2-2; tentative D call: TRBD1 (6 bases). V was cut by 0 bases and J by 6 bases, with 18 bases left in between. This CDR3 has 17 residues. CDR1 and CDR2 from the germline V gene are SGHRS and YFSETQ. CDR3 bases: TGCGCCAGCAGCTTGGACAGGGTCGGTAGGACATCCGGGGAGCTGTTTTTT. Translated: CASSLDRVGRTSGELFF.

In its sample, this clonotype was seen a few times. The chain links TRBV12-3 or TRBV12-4 to TRBJ2-5; TRBD2 matches at 9 bases. The CDR3 covers 14 residues. V lost 4 bases to trimming and J lost 1 base; unmatched junction nucleotides: 1. As DNA, the CDR3 is TGTGCCAGCAGTTCTAGCGGGGCCCAAGAGACCCAGTACTTC. Protein product: CASSSSGAQETQYF.

This clonotype was observed many times. This chain uses TRBV20-1 with TRBJ2-3; perhaps TRBD2 as D (6 bases). CDR3 size: 14 residues. V lost 5 bases to trimming and J lost 0 bases, with 12 bases between them. The V gene's germline CDR1 is DFQATT and CDR2 SNEGSKA (reference sequence). The CDR3 nucleotides are TGCAGTGCTGATGGGGACTCAAGCACAGATACGCAGTATTTT. Residues: CSADGDSSTDTQYF.

The rearrangement joins TRBV20-1 to TRBJ2-4; D might be TRBD1 or TRBD2, each matching 6 bases. The CDR3 is 13 residues long. Per the germline V gene, CDR1 is DFQATT and CDR2 is SNEGSKA (reference sequence). V dropped 1 base and J dropped 7 bases, with 11 bases sitting between them. Written as DNA, the CDR3 is TGCAGTGCTAGAGTGGGGGCGGGGAACATTCAGTACTTC. It codes for CSARVGAGNIQYF.

A few counts support this clonotype. The J gene is TRBJ2-3, the V gene TRBV3-1; 10 nucleotides agree with TRBD2. CDR3 length: 16 residues. Germline V lookup: CDR1 LGHDT, CDR2 YNNKEL (reference sequence). V dropped 3 bases and J dropped 4; count of bases not matched to a gene: 7. In DNA, the CDR3 is TGTGCCAGCAGCCATCTAGCGGGGGCCAGGCCAGATACGCAGTATTTT. It encodes CASSHLAGARPDTQYF.

This sequence joins TRBV18 and TRBJ1-2, with D perhaps TRBD1 (6 bases). CDR3 length: 14 amino acids. Deletions cut 3 bases from V and 2 bases from J, with 10 bases between. Germline V gene sequence: CDR1 KGHSH, CDR2 LQKENI. The CDR3 DNA reads as TGTGCCAGCTCACCCGACAGGCCGAACTATGGCTACACCTTC. Translated, it gives CASSPDRPNYGYTF.

This clonotype was detected only a few times. The chain employs TRBV29-1 and TRBJ2-1; 9 nucleotides match TRBD2. The CDR3 is 14 amino acids. CDR1 SQVTM and CDR2 ANQGSEA come from the germline V gene. The V gene end was trimmed by 3 bases and the J gene end by 1 base; junction bases not matched to a gene: 1. The CDR3, as DNA: TGCAGCGTTGATGCGGGGGGGTCCTACAATGAGCAGTTCTTC. It is translated as CSVDAGGSYNEQFF.

This clonotype was counted a few times. The gene calls are TRBV5-1 and TRBJ2-3; TRBD2 matches at 10 bases. The germline V gene has CDR1 SGHRS and CDR2 YFSETQ. The V gene end was trimmed by 4 bases and the J gene end by 9 bases; junction bases not matched to a gene: 11. This CDR3 spans 15 amino acids. For the CDR3, the DNA is TGCGCCAGCAGCGGGTCAAGCGGGGGGGCACGAACGCAGTATTTT. Protein sequence: CASSGSSGGARTQYF.

This chain connects TRBV2 to TRBJ1-2; 12 nucleotides match TRBD1. The CDR3 consists of 14 residues. Per the germline V gene, CDR1 is SNHLY and CDR2 is FYNNEI. Trimming at V came to 6 bases and at J to 2 bases, leaving 1 base not matched to a gene. The CDR3 sequence: CASRGTGGNYGYTF. CDR3 DNA: TGTGCCAGCAGGGGGACAGGGGGCAACTATGGCTACACCTTC.

This clonotype was observed once. This chain uses TRBV3-1 with TRBJ2-1; the match to TRBD1 covers 7 bases. CDR3 length: 12 amino acids. Germline assignment: CDR1 LGHDT and CDR2 YNNKEL (reference sequence). The ends lost 4 bases at V and 8 bases at J; junction bases unmatched: 2. The CDR3 region has the DNA TGTGCCAGCAGCCGGACAGGAGATGAGCAGTTCTTC. Protein product: CASSRTGDEQFF.

In this sample, this clonotype turned up a few times. The rearrangement links TRBV7-9 to TRBJ1-2, with TRBD1 identical over 8 bases. CDR3 size: 16 residues. J gave up 4 bases and V 5 bases, and 12 bases lay outside the gene matches. Germline V lookup: CDR1 SEHNR, CDR2 FQNEAQ (reference sequence). CDR3 sequence: CASSPLGQGMRYGYTF. The CDR3 DNA reads TGTGCCAGCAGCCCACTAGGACAGGGCATGCGCTATGGCTACACCTTC.

The rearrangement uses TRBV5-1 and TRBJ2-3; D possibly corresponds to TRBD1 (7 bases). This CDR3 comprises 17 residues. Germline lookup yields CDR1 SGHRS and CDR2 YFSETQ. V lost 2 bases, J lost 5 bases, and 21 bases lay in between. The CDR3 nucleotides read TGCGCCAGCAGCTTTGGAGACAGGGAACGGGGGAAAGATACGCAGTATTTT. Its protein product is CASSFGDRERGKDTQYF.

This clonotype was seen a few times. The chain is built from TRBV7-3 and TRBJ2-3; D gene uncertain. V lost 2 bases and J lost 3, with 6 bases in between. CDR3 length: 13 amino acids. Germline-derived CDR1 and CDR2 are SGHTA and FQGTGA. As DNA, the CDR3 is TGTGCCAGCAGCTTACCGAGGACAGATACGCAGTATTTT. Protein product: CASSLPRTDTQYF.

This clonotype appeared a few times. V is TRBV6-1 and J is TRBJ2-7; tentative D call: TRBD1 (5 bases). Trimming pared 7 bases from V and 3 bases from J, leaving 13 bases between. The germline CDR1 and CDR2 sequences are MNHNS and SASEGT. CDR3 length equals 13 residues. CDR3 bases: TGTGCCAGCATCGAACCCACAGGCTACGAGCAGTACGTC. It yields the protein CASIEPTGYEQYV.

This clonotype showed up many times. This chain connects TRBV7-4 to TRBJ1-4; no firm D call. Trimming took off 4 bases at V and 10 bases at J, with 16 bases between the two ends. Germline-derived CDR1 and CDR2 are SGHVT and SQSDAQ. This CDR3 has 14 residues. This CDR3 is CASSSRAVSGKLFF. The CDR3 nucleotides read TGTGCCAGCAGCTCGCGGGCCGTATCCGGAAAACTGTTTTTT.

V and J are TRBV20-1 and TRBJ2-1; TRBD2 matches 11 bases. V trimming: 6 bases; J trimming: 2 bases; junction bases outside the gene matches: 21. The CDR3 sequence is 20 residues long. Germline V gene lookup returns CDR1 DFQATT and CDR2 SNEGSKA (reference sequence). The CDR3, as DNA: TGCAGTGCCGTGGGTCCCTCCGGGACTAGCGGACATACCGCCTACAATGAGCAGTTCTTC. Encoded protein: CSAVGPSGTSGHTAYNEQFF.

This clonotype was observed a few times. This chain links TRBV10-3 with TRBJ2-3; D gene ambiguous. The CDR3 is 13 amino acids. Looked up from germline, CDR1 is ENHRY and CDR2 is SYGVKD. Trimming cost V 4 bases and J 6 bases, with 11 bases left between them. The CDR3: CAISAAIWDTQYF. In DNA form, the CDR3 reads TGTGCCATCAGTGCGGCGATTTGGGATACGCAGTATTTT.

This clonotype was counted a few times. V usage is TRBV6-2 or TRBV6-3 and J usage is TRBJ2-7; D is uncertain. The CDR3 sequence is 12 residues long. Germline CDR1 is MNHEY and CDR2 is SVGEGT. Trimming took off 3 bases at V and 2 bases at J, with 5 bases between the two ends. The CDR3 nucleotides are TGTGCCAGCAGTTATGGAACCTACGAGCAGTACTTC. Translated, it gives CASSYGTYEQYF.

The chain uses TRBV4-2 and TRBJ1-1; no firm D call. V lost 0 bases and J 1 base, leaving 12 bases between the germline ends. Germline V gene lookup returns CDR1 LGHNA and CDR2 YNFKEQ. This CDR3 has 16 residues. Here the CDR3 DNA reads TGTGCCAGCAGCCAAGATCTCCCGGGGAGGAACACTGAAGCTTTCTTT. Protein product: CASSQDLPGRNTEAFF.

This clonotype was picked up a small number of times. V is TRBV27 and J is TRBJ1-5; possibly TRBD1 for D (5 bases). Trimming shortened V by 3 bases and J by 0 bases, and 9 bases separated the two germline ends. The CDR3 has 15 amino acids. The germline CDR1 and CDR2 sequences are MNHEY and SMNVEV (reference sequence). The CDR3: CASSLWGDSNQPQHF. Here the CDR3 DNA reads TGTGCCAGCAGTTTGTGGGGGGATAGCAATCAGCCCCAGCATTTT.